These 10 T cell receptor beta chains came from one sample sequenced in a study of blood T cell repertoires in COVID-19. Some clones are missing from TCRdb's copy, which holds only in-frame ones; the method was immunoSEQ multiplex PCR. The sample carries approximately 71,000 clones, more than 75% recorded once. The sample consisted of peripheral blood. These receptors were obtained from a woman aged 80 or over with acute or convalescent COVID-19.

The gene calls are TRBV27 and TRBJ1-5, with D perhaps TRBD1 (5 bases). The germline V gene has CDR1 MNHEY and CDR2 SMNVEV (reference sequence). Trimming shortened V by 0 bases and J by 2 bases, and 11 bases separated the two germline ends. The CDR3 extends over 16 amino acids. CDR3 DNA sequence: TGTGCCAGCAGTTTATCCGCAGGGTGGCGCAATCAGCCCCAGCATTTT. Encoded protein: CASSLSAGWRNQPQHF.

This chain links TRBV30 with TRBJ2-2; maybe TRBD2 (7 bases). V dropped 4 bases and J dropped 2 bases, with 11 bases sitting between them. The CDR3 loop spans 14 amino acids. Germline V gene sequence: CDR1 GTSNPN, CDR2 SVGIG (reference sequence). As DNA, the CDR3 is TGTGCCTGGAAAAGGGGGGGCAACACCGGGGAGCTGTTTTTT. Translating it yields CAWKRGGNTGELFF.

This chain uses TRBV9 with TRBJ2-6, with 8 positions matching TRBD2. The CDR3 loop spans 18 amino acids. Losses at the gene ends were 0 bases for V and 4 bases for J; bases not matched to a gene: 9. Germline lookup yields CDR1 SGDLS and CDR2 YYNGEE. The CDR3: CASSVASGSVIGANVLTF. For the CDR3, the DNA is TGTGCCAGCAGCGTAGCGAGCGGGAGTGTGATCGGGGCCAACGTCCTGACTTTC.

This clone is judged hyperexpanded. V gene TRBV4-3 combines with J gene TRBJ2-7; the D gene is possibly TRBD1 (6 bases). The CDR3 has 14 residues. Germline assignment: CDR1 LGHNA and CDR2 YSLEER. Trimming took 2 bases from V and 4 from J, leaving 12 bases between them. CDR3 in amino acids: CASSQSTGAYEQYF. As DNA, the CDR3 is TGCGCCAGCAGCCAATCGACAGGTGCTTACGAGCAGTACTTC.

The J gene is TRBJ2-7, the V gene TRBV6-5; D is perhaps TRBD2 (5 bases). Germline V gene sequence: CDR1 MNHEY, CDR2 SVGAGI. The V end lost 2 bases, the J end lost 0 bases, and 8 bases lay between the germline ends. The CDR3 extends over 14 amino acids. CDR3 sequence reads: CASSYLSDSYEQYF. The CDR3 nucleotides read TGTGCCAGCAGTTACCTTAGCGACTCCTACGAGCAGTACTTC.

CDR3 coding DNA: TGTGCCAGCAGCGAACTAGCGGGAGTATATACCGGGGAGCTGTTTTTT. Its translation: CASSELAGVYTGELFF. This chain links TRBV14 with TRBJ2-2; the match to TRBD2 covers 11 bases. Germline V CDR1 and CDR2: SGHDN, FVKESK. Losses at the gene ends were 5 bases for V and 5 bases for J; bases not matched to a gene: 7. This CDR3 comprises 16 residues.

The rearrangement uses TRBV3-1 (or the pseudogene TRBV3-2) and TRBJ2-2; 8 bases line up with TRBD1. J was trimmed by 6 bases and V by 5 bases; bases with no gene match: 8. The CDR3 runs to 15 residues. From germline, CDR1 is LGHDT and CDR2 YNNKEL (reference sequence). The CDR3 nucleotides are TGTGCCAGCAGCTACAGGGGGAGTATGGCCGGGGAGCTGTTTTTT. It is translated as CASSYRGSMAGELFF.

The rearrangement joins TRBV24-1 to TRBJ1-5; D gene ambiguous. In germline, CDR1 is KGHDR, CDR2 SFDVKD. Trimming pared 4 bases from V and 3 bases from J, leaving 9 bases between. The CDR3 contains 14 residues. The chain's CDR3 is CATSDGGFNQPQHF. CDR3 in DNA: TGTGCCACCAGTGACGGAGGGTTCAATCAGCCCCAGCATTTT.

The gene calls are TRBV7-9 and TRBJ2-3; tentatively, D is TRBD1 (6 bases). Germline CDR1 reads SEHNR; CDR2 reads FQNEAQ (reference sequence). Trimming left V 2 bases short and J 6 bases short, with 15 bases between. This CDR3 has 15 amino acids. The CDR3 DNA follows: TGTGCCAGCAGCTTACCCCTCGGACAGCTTGATACGCAGTATTTT. It translates to CASSLPLGQLDTQYF.

V gene TRBV19 combines with J gene TRBJ2-7, with D possibly being TRBD2 (6 bases). Germline CDR1 LNHDA, CDR2 SQIVND (reference sequence). V was pared by 9 bases and J by 1 base, with 13 bases between. The CDR3 has 13 amino acids. The CDR3 reads CASPGTASYEQYF. The CDR3 region has the DNA TGTGCCAGCCCAGGGACTGCTTCCTACGAGCAGTACTTC.